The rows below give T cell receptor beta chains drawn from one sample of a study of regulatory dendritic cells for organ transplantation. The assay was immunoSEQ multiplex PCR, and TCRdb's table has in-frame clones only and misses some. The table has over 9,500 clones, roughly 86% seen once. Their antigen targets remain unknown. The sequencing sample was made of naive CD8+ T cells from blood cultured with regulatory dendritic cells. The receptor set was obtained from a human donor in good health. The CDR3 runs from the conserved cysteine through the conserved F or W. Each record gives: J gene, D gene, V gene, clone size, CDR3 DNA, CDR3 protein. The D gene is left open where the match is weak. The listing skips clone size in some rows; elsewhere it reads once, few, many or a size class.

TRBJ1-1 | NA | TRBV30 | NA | TGTGCCTGGAGTGAGACAGCCCTTAACACTGAAGCTTTCTTT | CAWSETALNTEAFF
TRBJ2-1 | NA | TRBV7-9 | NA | TGTGCCAGCAGCTTAGCCGGTCTGGAATCGCTGTTCTTC | CASSLAGLESLFF
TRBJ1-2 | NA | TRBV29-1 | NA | TGCAGCGTTGACCGGGGATACCTGGGCTACACCTTC | CSVDRGYLGYTF
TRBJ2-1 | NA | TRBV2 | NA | TGTGCCATAGAGGGACGCAGGGGGGGAAGTGGCAATGAGCAGTTCTTC | CAIEGRRGGSGNEQFF
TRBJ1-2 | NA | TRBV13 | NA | TGTGCCAGCAGCCCATCAGTTCGGGCCAATGGCTACACCTTC | CASSPSVRANGYTF
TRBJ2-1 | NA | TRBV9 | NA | TGTGCCAGCAGCGTAGGAGGGGGTGAGCAGTTCTTC | CASSVGGGEQFF
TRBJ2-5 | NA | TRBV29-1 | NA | TGCAGCGTTGACCCCAAACCGGGGCTGGGAGAGACCCAGTACTTC | CSVDPKPGLGETQYF
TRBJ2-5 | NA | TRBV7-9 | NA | TGTGCCAGCAGCTCCTGGACTCGTCCGGGGCAAGAGACCCAGTACTTC | CASSSWTRPGQETQYF
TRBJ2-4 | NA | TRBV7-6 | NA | TGTGCCAGCAGCTTGGATAAGGGGGACATTCAGTACTTC | CASSLDKGDIQYF
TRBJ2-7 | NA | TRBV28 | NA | TGTGCCACCTGGGACAACTCCTACGAGCAGTACTTC | CATWDNSYEQYF
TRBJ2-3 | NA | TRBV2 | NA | TGTGCCAGCAGTGTTAGTAACTGGGATACGCAGTATTTT | CASSVSNWDTQYF
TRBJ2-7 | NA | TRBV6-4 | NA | TGTGCCAGCAGTGACTTTCTGGGGGTGGGGACGCCAAGGTCATACGAGCAGTACTTC | CASSDFLGVGTPRSYEQYF
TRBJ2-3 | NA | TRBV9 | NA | TGTGCCAGCAGCGTCGACACAGATACGCAGTATTTT | CASSVDTDTQYF
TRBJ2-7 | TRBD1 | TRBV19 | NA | TGTGCCAGTAGTAGTACCGGGACAGGGAGGTACGAGCAGTACTTC | CASSSTGTGRYEQYF
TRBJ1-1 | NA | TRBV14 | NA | TGTGCCAGCAGCCTCGAGGACACTGAAGCTTTCTTT | CASSLEDTEAFF
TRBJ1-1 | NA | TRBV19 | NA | TGTGCCACTAAGACAACAGAGGACACTGAAGCTTTCTTT | CATKTTEDTEAFF
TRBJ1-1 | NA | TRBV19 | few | TGTGCCAGTAGTATTTCCGGGTCGAATCTGGAAGCTTTCTTT | CASSISGSNLEAFF
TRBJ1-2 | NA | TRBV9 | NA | TGTGCCAGCAGCGGGCGCTATGGCTACACCTTC | CASSGRYGYTF
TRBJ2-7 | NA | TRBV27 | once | TGTGCCAGCAGTTTAGCCCCTTTCGGGCAGTACGAGCAGTACTTC | CASSLAPFGQYEQYF
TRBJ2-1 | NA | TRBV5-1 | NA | TGCGCCAGCAGCGGAACCCATTCAGAGGATGAGCAGTTCTTC | CASSGTHSEDEQFF
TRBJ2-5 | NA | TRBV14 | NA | TGTGCCAGCAGCCAAGAGTGGGCAGGGGAGGAGACCCAGTACTTC | CASSQEWAGEETQYF
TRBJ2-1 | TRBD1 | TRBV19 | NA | TGTGCCAGTAGTATAGATATCGGACAGGGTGTTTACAATGAGCAGTTCTTC | CASSIDIGQGVYNEQFF
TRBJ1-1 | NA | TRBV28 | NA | TGTGCCAGCAGTTTATTTCCCATGAACACTGAAGCTTTCTTT | CASSLFPMNTEAFF
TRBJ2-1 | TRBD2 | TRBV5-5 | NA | TGTGCCAGCAGCTTGCTAGGTAGCGGGACCGGGAATGAGCAGTTCTTC | CASSLLGSGTGNEQFF
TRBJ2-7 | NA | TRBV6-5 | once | TGTGCCAGCAGTTTATCCGGGACCCCCTACGAGCAGTACTTC | CASSLSGTPYEQYF
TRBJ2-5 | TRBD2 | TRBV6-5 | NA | TGTGCCAGCAGTTACCTTAGCGGGATCAAAGAGACCCAGTACTTC | CASSYLSGIKETQYF
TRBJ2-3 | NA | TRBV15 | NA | TGTGCCACCAGCTCAGATGGGGGGGATACGCAGTATTTT | CATSSDGGDTQYF
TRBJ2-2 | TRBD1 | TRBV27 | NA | TGTGCCAGCAGTTTTGATTGGGACAGAAACACCGGGGAGCTGTTTTTT | CASSFDWDRNTGELFF
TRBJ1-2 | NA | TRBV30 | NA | TGTGCCTGGACCCTCGACGGGAGCCCCTATGGCTACACCTTC | CAWTLDGSPYGYTF
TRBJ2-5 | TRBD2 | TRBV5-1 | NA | TGCGCCAGCAGCCCCCTATTCAAGCGGGATAATAGGAACGGAGAGACCCAGTACTTC | CASSPLFKRDNRNGETQYF
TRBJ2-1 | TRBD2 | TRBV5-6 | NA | TGTGCCAGCAGCCTAGCGGGAGTAAGAGGCGATGAGCAGTTCTTC | CASSLAGVRGDEQFF
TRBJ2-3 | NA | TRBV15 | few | TGTGCCACCAACCAGGGATACACAGATACGCAGTATTTT | CATNQGYTDTQYF
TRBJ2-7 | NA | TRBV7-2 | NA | TGTGCCAGCAGCTTAGGAGGGCCTACCTACGAGCAGTACTTC | CASSLGGPTYEQYF
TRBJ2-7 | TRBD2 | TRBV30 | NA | TGTGCCTGGAATAGCGGGAGAGGGTACGAGCAGTACTTC | CAWNSGRGYEQYF
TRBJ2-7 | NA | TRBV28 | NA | TGTGCCAGCAGTTTTCTCGACAGTTTCTACGAGCAGTACTTC | CASSFLDSFYEQYF
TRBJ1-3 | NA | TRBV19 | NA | TGTGCCAGTAGTACATTCCGAGACAGTTCTGGAAACACCATATATTTT | CASSTFRDSSGNTIYF
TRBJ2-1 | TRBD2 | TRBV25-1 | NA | TGTGCCAGCAGTGACCCGCGGGAGTATAATGAGCAGTTCTTC | CASSDPREYNEQFF
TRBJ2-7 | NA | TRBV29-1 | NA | TGCAGCGTTGAATTGGGGACGGCTACCTACGAGCAGTACTTC | CSVELGTATYEQYF
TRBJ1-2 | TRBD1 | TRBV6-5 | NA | TGTGCCAGCAGTTACTACCAGGGGGCAAATGGCTACACCTTC | CASSYYQGANGYTF